The present TCR beta chain was sequenced within a study of T cell responses to AZD1222 COVID-19 vaccine. V dropped 4 bases and J dropped 5 bases, with 17 bases sitting between them. The CDR3 spans 16 residues. Germline CDR1 reads KGHDR; CDR2 reads SFDVKD. Whole-study findings and limits: Distributed over spike, vaccine-associated CD4 TCRs predominated at 160-218 and 743-854.

Points on this clone: Its antigen is unknown.

Clones were read by immunoSEQ multiplex PCR, and TCRdb kept only the in-frame ones, dropping some. The table records about 120,000 clones, around 85% of them present only once. The source is an adult in good health. The input for sequencing was peripheral blood, taken on day 0 of AZD1222 vaccination. V gene TRBV24-1 combines with J gene TRBJ1-5; possible D gene TRBD1, 5 bases. The CDR3 here is CATSESHQGGYQPQHF. The CDR3 DNA is TGTGCCACCAGTGAGTCCCACCAGGGAGGGTATCAGCCCCAGCATTTT.